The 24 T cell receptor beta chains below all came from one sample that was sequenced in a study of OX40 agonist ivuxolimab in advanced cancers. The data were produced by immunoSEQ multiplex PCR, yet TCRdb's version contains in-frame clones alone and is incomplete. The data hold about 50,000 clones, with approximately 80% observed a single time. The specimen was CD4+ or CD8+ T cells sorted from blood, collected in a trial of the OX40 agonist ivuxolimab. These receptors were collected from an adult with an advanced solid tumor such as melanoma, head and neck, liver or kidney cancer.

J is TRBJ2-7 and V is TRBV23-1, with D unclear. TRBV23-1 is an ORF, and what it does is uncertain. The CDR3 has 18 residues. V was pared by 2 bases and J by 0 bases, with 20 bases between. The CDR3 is CASSQNPPTSPSSYEQYF. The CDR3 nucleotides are TGCGCCAGCAGTCAAAACCCCCCGACATCTCCTAGCTCCTACGAGCAGTACTTC.

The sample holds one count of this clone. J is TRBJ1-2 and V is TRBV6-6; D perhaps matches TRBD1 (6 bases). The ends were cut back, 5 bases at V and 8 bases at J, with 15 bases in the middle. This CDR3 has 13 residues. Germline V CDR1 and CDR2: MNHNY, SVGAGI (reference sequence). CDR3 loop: CASSLKGEYGYTF. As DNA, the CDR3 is TGTGCCAGCAGTCTAAAGGGGGAGTACGGCTACACCTTC.

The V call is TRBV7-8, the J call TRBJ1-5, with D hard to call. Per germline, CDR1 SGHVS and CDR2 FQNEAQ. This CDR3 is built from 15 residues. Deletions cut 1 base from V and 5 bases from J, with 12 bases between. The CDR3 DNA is TGTGCCAGCAGCTTAGGAGCCTGGAGCGATCAGCCCCAGCATTTT. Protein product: CASSLGAWSDQPQHF.

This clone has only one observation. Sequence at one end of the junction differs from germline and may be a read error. The CDR3 region has the DNA TGCAGTGCTAGTGGGGGGATGTTCAACTTC. Encoded protein: CSASGGMFNF. The chain combines TRBV20-1 with TRBJ2-7, with a tentative D call TRBD2 (6 bases). CDR1 DFQATT and CDR2 SNEGSKA come from the germline V gene (reference sequence). This CDR3 is built from 10 residues.

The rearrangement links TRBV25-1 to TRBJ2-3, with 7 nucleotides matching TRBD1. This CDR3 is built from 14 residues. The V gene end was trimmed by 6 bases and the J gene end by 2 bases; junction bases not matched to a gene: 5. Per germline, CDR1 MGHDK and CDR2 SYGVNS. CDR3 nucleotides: TGTGCCAGCAGAAGACAGGGAATCACAGATACGCAGTATTTT. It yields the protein CASRRQGITDTQYF.

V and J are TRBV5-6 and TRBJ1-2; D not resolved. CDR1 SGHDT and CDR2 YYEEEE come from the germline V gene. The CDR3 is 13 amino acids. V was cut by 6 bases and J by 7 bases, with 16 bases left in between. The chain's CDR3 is CASTRPPAAGYTF. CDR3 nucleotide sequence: TGTGCCAGCACCCGCCCCCCCGCAGCTGGCTACACCTTC.

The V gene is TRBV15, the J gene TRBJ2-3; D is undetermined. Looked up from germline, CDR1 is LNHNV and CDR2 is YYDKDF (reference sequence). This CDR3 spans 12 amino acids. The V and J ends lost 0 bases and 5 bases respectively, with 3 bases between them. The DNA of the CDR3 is TGTGCCACCAGCAGAGATGTAGATACGCAGTATTTT. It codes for CATSRDVDTQYF. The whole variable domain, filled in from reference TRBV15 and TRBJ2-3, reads DAMVIQNPRYQVTQFGKPVTLSCSQTLNHNVMYWYQQKSSQAPKLLFHYYDKDFNNEADTPDNFQSRRPNTSFCFLDIRSPGLGDTAMYLCATSRDVDTQYFGPGTRLTVL.

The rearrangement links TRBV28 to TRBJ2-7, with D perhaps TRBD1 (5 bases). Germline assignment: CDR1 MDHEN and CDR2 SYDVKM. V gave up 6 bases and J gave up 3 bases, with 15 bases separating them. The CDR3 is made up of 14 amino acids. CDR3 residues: CASSQGWGSYEQYF. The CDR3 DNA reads TGTGCCAGCAGCCAAGGGTGGGGCAGCTACGAGCAGTACTTC.

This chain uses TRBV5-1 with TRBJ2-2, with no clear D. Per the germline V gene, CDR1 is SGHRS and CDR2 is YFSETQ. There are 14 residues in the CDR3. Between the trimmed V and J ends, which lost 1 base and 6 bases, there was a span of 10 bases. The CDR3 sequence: CASSLRTTAGELFF. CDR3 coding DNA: TGCGCCAGCAGCTTGCGGACGACTGCCGGGGAGCTGTTTTTT. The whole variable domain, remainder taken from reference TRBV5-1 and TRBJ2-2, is KAGVTQTPRYLIKTRGQQVTLSCSPISGHRSVSWYQQTPGQGLQFLFEYFSETQRNKGNFPGRFSGRQFSNSRSEMNVSTLELGDSALYLCASSLRTTAGELFFGEGSRLTVL.

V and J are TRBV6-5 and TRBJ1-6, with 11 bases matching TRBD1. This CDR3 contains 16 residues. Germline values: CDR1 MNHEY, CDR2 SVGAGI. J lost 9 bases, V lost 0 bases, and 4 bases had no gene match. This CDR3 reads CASSYSAGTGGSPLHF. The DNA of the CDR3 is TGTGCCAGCAGTTACTCTGCCGGGACAGGGGGTTCACCCCTCCACTTT.

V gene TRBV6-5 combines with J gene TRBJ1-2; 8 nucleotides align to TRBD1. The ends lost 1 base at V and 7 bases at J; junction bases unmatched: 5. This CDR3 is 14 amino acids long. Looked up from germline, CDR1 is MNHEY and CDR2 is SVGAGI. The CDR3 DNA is TGTGCCAGCAGTTACTTAGACAGGGGTGGTGGCTACACCTTC. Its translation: CASSYLDRGGGYTF.

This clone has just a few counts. The CDR3 spells CASSQEDGTEAFF. The CDR3 DNA is TGTGCCAGCAGCCAAGAGGACGGCACTGAAGCTTTCTTT. The V call is TRBV2, the J call TRBJ1-1; D call uncertain. The V gene's germline CDR1 is SNHLY and CDR2 FYNNEI. V was trimmed by 6 bases and J by 4 bases, leaving 12 bases between them. This CDR3 spans 13 amino acids.

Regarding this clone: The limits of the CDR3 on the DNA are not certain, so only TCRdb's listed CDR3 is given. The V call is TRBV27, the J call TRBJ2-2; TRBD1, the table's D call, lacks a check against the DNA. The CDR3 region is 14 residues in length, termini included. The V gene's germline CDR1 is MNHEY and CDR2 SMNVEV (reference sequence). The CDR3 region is CASSFLAVTGELFF.

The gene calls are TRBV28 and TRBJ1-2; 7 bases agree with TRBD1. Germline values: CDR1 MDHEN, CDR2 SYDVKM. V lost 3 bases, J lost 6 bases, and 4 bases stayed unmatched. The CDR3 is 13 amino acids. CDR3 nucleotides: TGTGCCAGCAGTTTCTCCAGGGGGGATGGCTACACCTTC. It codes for CASSFSRGDGYTF.

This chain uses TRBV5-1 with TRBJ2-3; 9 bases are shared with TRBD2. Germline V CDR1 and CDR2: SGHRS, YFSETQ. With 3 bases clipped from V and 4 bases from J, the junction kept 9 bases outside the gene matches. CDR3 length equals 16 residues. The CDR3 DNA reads TGCGCCAGCAGCTACTTAGCGGGAGTCGGCTCAGATACGCAGTATTTT. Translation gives CASSYLAGVGSDTQYF.

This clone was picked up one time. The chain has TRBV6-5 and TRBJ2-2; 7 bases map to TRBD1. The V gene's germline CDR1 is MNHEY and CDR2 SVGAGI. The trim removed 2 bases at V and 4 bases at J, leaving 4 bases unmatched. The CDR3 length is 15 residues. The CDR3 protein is CASSYKGAGTGELFF. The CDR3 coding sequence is TGTGCCAGCAGTTACAAGGGGGCCGGCACCGGGGAGCTGTTTTTT.

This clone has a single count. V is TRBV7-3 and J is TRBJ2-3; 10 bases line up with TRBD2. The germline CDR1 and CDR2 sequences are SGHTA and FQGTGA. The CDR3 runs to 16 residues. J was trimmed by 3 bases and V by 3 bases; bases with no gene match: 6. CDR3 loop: CASSLGLAIGTDTQYF. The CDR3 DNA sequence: TGTGCCAGCAGCTTGGGACTAGCGATCGGGACAGATACGCAGTATTTT.

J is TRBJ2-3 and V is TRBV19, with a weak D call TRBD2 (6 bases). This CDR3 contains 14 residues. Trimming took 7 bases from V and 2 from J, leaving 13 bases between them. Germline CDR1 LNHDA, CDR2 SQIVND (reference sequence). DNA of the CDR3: TGTGCCAGTACCGCGGGACCCTCCACAGATACGCAGTATTTT. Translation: CASTAGPSTDTQYF.

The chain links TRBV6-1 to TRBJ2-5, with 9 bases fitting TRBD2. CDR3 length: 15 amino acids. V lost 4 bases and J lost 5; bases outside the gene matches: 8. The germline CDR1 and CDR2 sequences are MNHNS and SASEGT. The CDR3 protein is CASSVSSGSMETQYF. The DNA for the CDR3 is TGTGCCAGCAGTGTGAGTAGCGGGAGTATGGAGACCCAGTACTTC.

DNA of the CDR3: TGTGCCAGCAGCCAATATCAGGGCTACGAGCAGTACTTC. Protein product: CASSQYQGYEQYF. The chain employs TRBV7-2 and TRBJ2-7; D perhaps matches TRBD1 (5 bases). Germline lookup yields CDR1 SGHTA and CDR2 FQGNSA. V lost 5 bases and J 3 bases, leaving 11 bases between the germline ends. This CDR3 is built from 13 residues.

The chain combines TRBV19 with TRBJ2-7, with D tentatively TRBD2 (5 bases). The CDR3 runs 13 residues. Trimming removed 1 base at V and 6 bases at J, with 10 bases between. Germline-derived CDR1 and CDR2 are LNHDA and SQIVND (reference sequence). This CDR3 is CASSIGHAGEQYF. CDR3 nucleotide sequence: TGTGCCAGTAGTATAGGTCATGCGGGCGAGCAGTACTTC.

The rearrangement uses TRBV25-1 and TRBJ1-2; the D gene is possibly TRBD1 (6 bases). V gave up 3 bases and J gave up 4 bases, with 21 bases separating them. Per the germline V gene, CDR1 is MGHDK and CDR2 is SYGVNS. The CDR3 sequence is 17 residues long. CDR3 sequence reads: CASSDGALQGLGYGYTF. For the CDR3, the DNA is TGTGCCAGCAGTGATGGTGCCTTACAGGGTCTCGGCTATGGCTACACCTTC.

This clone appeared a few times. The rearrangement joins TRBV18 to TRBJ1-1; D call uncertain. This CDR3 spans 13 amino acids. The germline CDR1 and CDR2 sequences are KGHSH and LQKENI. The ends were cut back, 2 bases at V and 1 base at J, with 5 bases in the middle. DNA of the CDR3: TGTGCCAGCTCACCAGGGTCGAACACTGAAGCTTTCTTT. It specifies CASSPGSNTEAFF.

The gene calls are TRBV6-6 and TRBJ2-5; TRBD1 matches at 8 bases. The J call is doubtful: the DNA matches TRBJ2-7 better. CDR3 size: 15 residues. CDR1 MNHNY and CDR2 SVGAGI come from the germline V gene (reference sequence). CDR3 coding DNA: TGTGCCAGCAGTTACTCTGGGACAGGCGGGCACGAGCAGTACTTC. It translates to CASSYSGTGGHEQYF.